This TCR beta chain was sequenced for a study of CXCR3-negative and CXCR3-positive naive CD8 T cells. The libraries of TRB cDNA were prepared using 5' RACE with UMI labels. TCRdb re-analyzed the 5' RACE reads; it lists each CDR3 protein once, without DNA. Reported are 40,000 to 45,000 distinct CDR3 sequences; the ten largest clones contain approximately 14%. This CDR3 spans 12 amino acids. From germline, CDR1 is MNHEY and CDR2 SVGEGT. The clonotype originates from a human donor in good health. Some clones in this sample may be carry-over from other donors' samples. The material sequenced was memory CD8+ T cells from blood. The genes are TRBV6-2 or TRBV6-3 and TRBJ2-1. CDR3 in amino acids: CASSYSSDEQFF.